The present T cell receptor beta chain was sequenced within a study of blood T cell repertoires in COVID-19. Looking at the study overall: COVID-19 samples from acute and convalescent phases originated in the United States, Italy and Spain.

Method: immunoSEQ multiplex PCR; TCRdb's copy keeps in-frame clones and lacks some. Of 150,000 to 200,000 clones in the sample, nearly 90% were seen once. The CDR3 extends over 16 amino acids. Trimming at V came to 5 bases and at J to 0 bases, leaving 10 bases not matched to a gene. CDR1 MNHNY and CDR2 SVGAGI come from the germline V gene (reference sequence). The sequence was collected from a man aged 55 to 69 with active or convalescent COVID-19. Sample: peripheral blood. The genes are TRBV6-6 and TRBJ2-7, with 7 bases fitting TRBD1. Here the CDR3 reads CASSTALQGSSYEQYF. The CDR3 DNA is TGTGCCAGCAGTACCGCGTTACAGGGGAGCTCCTACGAGCAGTACTTC.